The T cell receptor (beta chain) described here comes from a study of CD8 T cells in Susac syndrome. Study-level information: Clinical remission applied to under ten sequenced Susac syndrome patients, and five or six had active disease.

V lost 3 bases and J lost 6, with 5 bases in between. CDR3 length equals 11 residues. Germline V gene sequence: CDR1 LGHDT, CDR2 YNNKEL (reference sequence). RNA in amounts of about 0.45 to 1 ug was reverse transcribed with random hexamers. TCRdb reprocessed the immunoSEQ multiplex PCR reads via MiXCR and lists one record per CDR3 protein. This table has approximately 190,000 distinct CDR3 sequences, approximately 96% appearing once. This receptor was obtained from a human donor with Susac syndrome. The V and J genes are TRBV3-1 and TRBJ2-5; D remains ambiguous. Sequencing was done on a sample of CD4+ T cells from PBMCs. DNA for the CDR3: TGTGCCAGCAGCCATACCCAGACCCAGTACTTC. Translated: CASSHTQTQYF.